Presented here are 12 T cell receptor beta chains from one specimen sequenced in a study of CD8+CD57+ T cells in acquired aplastic anemia. Patients picked for sequencing had shown CD8+CD57+ cell expansion detected by flow cytometry. CDR3 and TCR beta VDJ profiling relied on a genomic DNA template. MiXCR, run by TCRdb on the reads, gives a single entry per CDR3 protein. In the table there are 150,000 to 200,000 distinct CDR3 sequences, 47% of which are singletons. The sample comprised sorted CD4+, CD8+, or CD8+CD57+ T cells (not recorded which) from PBMCs. These receptors were collected from a human donor with aplastic anemia.

This clonotype was picked up many times. The CDR3 spells CASSPMWRRGETQYF. The CDR3 DNA follows: TGTGCCAGCAGCCCAATGTGGCGGCGAGGAGAGACCCAGTACTTC. The rearrangement joins TRBV5-4 to TRBJ2-5, with unresolved D. CDR1 and CDR2 from the germline V gene are SGHNT and YYREEE (reference sequence). Trimming stripped 4 bases from V and 4 bases from J, with 17 bases between. The CDR3 runs 15 residues.

Many counts were recorded for this clonotype. V is TRBV5-1 and J is TRBJ1-1; D ambiguous. Between the trimmed V and J ends, which lost 4 bases and 5 bases, there was a span of 15 bases. Germline CDR1 is SGHRS and CDR2 is YFSETQ. The CDR3 has 14 amino acids. CDR3 DNA sequence: TGCGCCAGCAGCCCCCCCCGGGGTAAGACTGAAGCTTTCTTT. Protein sequence: CASSPPRGKTEAFF.

The rearrangement links TRBV18 to TRBJ2-1; 10 bases agree with TRBD2. CDR3 length: 17 residues. The ends lost 6 bases at V and 4 bases at J; junction bases unmatched: 12. The V gene's germline CDR1 is KGHSH and CDR2 LQKENI. The CDR3 here is CASSGAPGLATYNEQFF. The CDR3 DNA reads TGTGCCAGCTCGGGGGCCCCGGGACTAGCGACGTACAATGAGCAGTTCTTC.

The chain has TRBV29-1 and TRBJ1-1; 7 nucleotides agree with TRBD1. CDR1 is SQVTM and CDR2 is ANQGSEA in the germline V gene. The CDR3 spans 15 residues. The V segment lost 6 bases and the J segment 5 bases; nucleotides outside the gene matches: 15. The CDR3 loop is CSVDLGTALRTEAFF. The CDR3 DNA is TGCAGCGTAGACCTAGGGACAGCACTTAGGACTGAAGCTTTCTTT.

About this clonotype: A much more abundant neighbour one base away suggests this may be a read error. This chain connects TRBV7-8 to TRBJ1-1; D uncertain. From germline, CDR1 is SGHVS and CDR2 FQNEAQ. The CDR3 extends over 12 amino acids. Deletions cut 3 bases from V and 6 bases from J, with 8 bases between. The CDR3 nucleotides read TGTGCCAGCAGCTTTCCCCCCTCTGAAGCTTTCTTT. It translates to CASSFPPSEAFF.

Of note for this clonotype: A much larger clone sits a single nucleotide away, making a read error possible. This chain uses TRBV5-4 with TRBJ2-5; a weak D match, TRBD2 (7 bases). Germline loops: CDR1 SGHNT, CDR2 YYREEE (reference sequence). The V end was cut by 4 bases, the J end by 5 bases, with 15 bases between. The CDR3 consists of 14 residues. The DNA for the CDR3 is TGTGCCAGCAGCCCGGGGGGCAGGGAGGAGACCCAGTACTTC. Translated, it gives CASSPGGREETQYF. Full variable domain (missing parts from reference TRBV5-4 and TRBJ2-5): ETGVTQSPTHLIKTRGQQVTLRCSSQSGHNTVSWYQQALGQGPQFIFQYYREEENGRGNFPPRFSGLQFPNYSSELNVNALELDDSALYLCASSPGGREETQYFGPGTRLLVL.

This clonotype was seen only a few times. The chain employs TRBV2 and TRBJ1-6; 7 bases map to TRBD1. Germline V gives CDR1 SNHLY, CDR2 FYNNEI. Trimming took 6 bases from V and 5 from J; bases not matched to a gene: 4. The CDR3 has 14 amino acids. The CDR3 sequence is CASRGTANNSPLHF. CDR3 sequence (DNA): TGTGCCAGCAGGGGGACAGCTAATAATTCACCCCTCCACTTT.

This clonotype was picked up many times. The chain carries TRBV24-1 and TRBJ2-3; D remains ambiguous. CDR1 KGHDR and CDR2 SFDVKD come from the germline V gene. CDR3 length equals 15 residues. With 2 bases removed from V and 4 bases from J, the gap between germline ends came to 12 bases. The chain's CDR3 is CATSDSRTSPDTQYF. The CDR3 nucleotides read TGTGCCACCAGTGATTCACGGACCTCCCCAGATACGCAGTATTTT.

The rearrangement uses TRBV2 and TRBJ2-6, with 7 bases matching TRBD1. The J segment lost 2 bases and the V segment lost 4 bases, leaving 5 bases of the junction unmatched. The CDR3 covers 16 residues. CDR1 and CDR2 from the germline V gene are SNHLY and FYNNEI. CDR3 residues: CASSANRGAGANVLTF. The CDR3 bases are TGTGCCAGCAGTGCTAACAGGGGAGCTGGGGCCAACGTCCTGACTTTC.

This clonotype was found many times. This chain links TRBV27 with TRBJ1-6; 9 nucleotides line up with TRBD1. The CDR3 runs 16 residues. The ends lost 3 bases at V and 10 bases at J; junction bases unmatched: 10. Per germline, CDR1 MNHEY and CDR2 SMNVEV (reference sequence). The CDR3 DNA sequence: TGTGCCAGCAGTTTTATCCGGGACAGGGAAAGGTCACCCCTCCACTTT. This codes for CASSFIRDRERSPLHF.

Concerning this clonotype itself: One end of the junction does not line up with germline, which may come from a read error. J is TRBJ2-1 and V is TRBV9; D is perhaps TRBD1 (5 bases). The CDR3 consists of 8 residues. Germline CDR1 SGDLS, CDR2 YYNGEE. CDR3 nucleotides: TGTGCCAGCAGCGCGACAGCCTTC. Its protein is CASSATAF.

This clonotype was observed many times. The chain is built from TRBV6-1 and TRBJ1-3; D remains ambiguous. CDR1 and CDR2 from the germline V gene are MNHNS and SASEGT. V was pared by 2 bases and J by 3 bases, with 8 bases between. The CDR3 is 14 amino acids. The CDR3 DNA sequence: TGTGCCAGCAGTGAAATGGGGTTTGGAAACACCATATATTTT. Translation: CASSEMGFGNTIYF.